This TCR beta chain was obtained from a study of T cell responses to AZD1222 COVID-19 vaccine. The repertoire was sequenced with immunoSEQ multiplex PCR; TCRdb's copy has only in-frame clones and lacks some. In the table there are about 35,000 clones, 65% to 90% of which are singletons. Details on this clone: Its matching antigen is unknown.

Whole-study findings and limits: The study reported that nearly half of spike-specific TCRs target unmutated variant regions.

The length of the CDR3 is 13 residues. Germline-derived CDR1 and CDR2 are LNHNV and YYDKDF (reference sequence). V lost 4 bases and J 4 bases, leaving 10 bases between the germline ends. The sequence came from an adult who received the AZD1222 COVID-19 vaccine. V is TRBV15 and J is TRBJ1-2; possibly TRBD1 for D (5 bases). Sequencing used peripheral blood, obtained 28 days after the second AZD1222 dose. CDR3 loop: CATSKQGGYGYTF. CDR3 nucleotides: TGTGCCACCAGCAAGCAGGGTGGCTATGGCTACACCTTC.